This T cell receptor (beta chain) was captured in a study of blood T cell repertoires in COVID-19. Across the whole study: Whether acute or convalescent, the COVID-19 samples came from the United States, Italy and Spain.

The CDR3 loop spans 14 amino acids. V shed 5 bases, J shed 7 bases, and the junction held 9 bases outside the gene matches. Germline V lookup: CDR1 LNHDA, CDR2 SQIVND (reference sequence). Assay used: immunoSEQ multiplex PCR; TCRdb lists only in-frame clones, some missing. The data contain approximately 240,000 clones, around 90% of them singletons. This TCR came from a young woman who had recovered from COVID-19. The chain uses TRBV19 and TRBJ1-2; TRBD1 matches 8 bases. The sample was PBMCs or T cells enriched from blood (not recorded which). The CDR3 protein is CASSGSTGVGGYTF. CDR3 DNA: TGTGCCAGTAGTGGCTCGACAGGGGTGGGTGGCTACACCTTC.